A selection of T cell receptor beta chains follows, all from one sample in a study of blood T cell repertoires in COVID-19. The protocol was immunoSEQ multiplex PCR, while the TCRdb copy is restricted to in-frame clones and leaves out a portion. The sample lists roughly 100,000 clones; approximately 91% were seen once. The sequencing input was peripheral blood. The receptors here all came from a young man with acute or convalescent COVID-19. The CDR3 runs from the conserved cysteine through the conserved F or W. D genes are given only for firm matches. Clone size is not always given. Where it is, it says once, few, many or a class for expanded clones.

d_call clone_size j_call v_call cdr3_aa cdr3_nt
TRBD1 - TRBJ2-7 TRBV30 CAWRVGQGVGEQYF TGTGCCTGGAGAGTGGGACAGGGCGTGGGCGAGCAGTACTTC
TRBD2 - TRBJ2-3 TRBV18 CASSSRLAVTQYF TGTGCCAGCTCATCTCGACTAGCCGTTACGCAGTATTTT
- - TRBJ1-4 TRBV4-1 CASSHYRVGEKLFF TGCGCCAGCAGCCATTACAGGGTTGGGGAAAAACTGTTTTTT
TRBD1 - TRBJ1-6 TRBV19 CASSIFARGTALKGYNSPLHF TGTGCCAGTAGTATATTCGCTCGCGGGACAGCCTTGAAAGGGTATAATTCACCCCTCCACTTT
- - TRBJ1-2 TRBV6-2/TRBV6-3 CASSYNGGNYGYTF TGTGCCAGCAGTTACAATGGAGGTAACTATGGCTACACCTTC
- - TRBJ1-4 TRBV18 CASSPTNGGRDEKLFF TGTGCCAGCTCACCCACTAACGGGGGAAGGGATGAAAAACTGTTTTTT
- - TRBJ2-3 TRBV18 CASSGPGQSTDTQYF TGTGCCAGCTCCGGGCCAGGACAAAGCACAGATACGCAGTATTTT
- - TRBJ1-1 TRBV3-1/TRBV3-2 CASSPPGFTEAFF TGTGCCAGCAGCCCTCCGGGATTCACTGAAGCTTTCTTT
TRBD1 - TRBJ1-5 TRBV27 CASGLQGAQPQHF TGTGCCAGCGGACTACAGGGGGCCCAGCCCCAGCATTTT
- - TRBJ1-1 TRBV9 CASSAVDRPNTEAFF TGTGCCAGCAGCGCTGTGGACAGACCGAACACTGAAGCTTTCTTT
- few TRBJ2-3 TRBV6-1 CASSEQGTDTQYF TGTGCCAGCAGTGAACAGGGCACAGATACGCAGTATTTT
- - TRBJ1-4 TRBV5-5 CASSSEQTLNEKLFF TGTGCCAGCAGCTCAGAACAGACCCTTAATGAAAAACTGTTTTTT
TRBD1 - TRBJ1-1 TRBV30 CAWRSQGYTEAFF TGTGCCTGGAGATCACAGGGGTACACTGAAGCTTTCTTT
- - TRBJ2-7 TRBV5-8 CASSQGGYEQYF TGTGCCAGCAGCCAGGGGGGCTACGAGCAGTACTTC
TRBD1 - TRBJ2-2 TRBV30 CASPGTGVPGELFF TGTGCCTCCCCCGGGACAGGGGTACCCGGGGAGCTGTTTTTT
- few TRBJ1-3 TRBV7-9 CASSPQGSAGNTIYF TGTGCCAGCAGCCCCCAGGGGTCAGCTGGAAACACCATATATTTT
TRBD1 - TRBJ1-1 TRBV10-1 CASSERGTGPNTEAFF TGCGCCAGCAGTGAGAGGGGGACAGGGCCGAACACTGAAGCTTTCTTT
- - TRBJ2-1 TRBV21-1 CASSTFVGLAGGNNNEQFF TGTGCCAGCAGCACGTTCGTGGGACTAGCGGGGGGGAACAACAATGAGCAGTTCTTC
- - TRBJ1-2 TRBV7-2 CASRRAGGNGYTF TGTGCCAGCAGGAGGGCCGGGGGGAATGGCTACACCTTC
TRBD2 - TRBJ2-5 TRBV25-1 CASSDIAGVPETQYF TGTGCCAGCAGTGATATAGCGGGGGTTCCAGAGACCCAGTACTTC
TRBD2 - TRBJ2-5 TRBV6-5 CASRPLWTSGETQYF TGTGCCAGCAGGCCCCTCTGGACTAGCGGGGAGACCCAGTACTTC
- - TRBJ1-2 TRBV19 CASSLNSGPGLYGYTF TGTGCCAGTAGTCTAAATTCCGGTCCTGGTCTCTATGGCTACACCTTC
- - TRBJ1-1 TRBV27 CASSSTQGRNTEAFF TGTGCCAGCAGTTCCACCCAGGGTAGAAACACTGAAGCTTTCTTT
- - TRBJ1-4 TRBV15 CATSRDTGVPEKLFF TGTGCCACCAGCAGAGATACCGGGGTTCCTGAAAAACTGTTTTTT
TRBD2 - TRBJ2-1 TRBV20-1 CSASRLAGGLGNEQFF TGCAGTGCTAGTCGCCTAGCGGGAGGACTCGGGAATGAGCAGTTCTTC
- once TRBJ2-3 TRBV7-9 CASSLGGITDTQYF TGTGCCAGCAGCTTGGGCGGGATCACAGATACGCAGTATTTT
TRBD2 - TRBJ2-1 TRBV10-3 CAISGAGGRSEQFF TGTGCCATCAGCGGAGCGGGGGGTAGGAGTGAGCAGTTCTTC
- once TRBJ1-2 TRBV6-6 CASSYSTRGESYTF TGTGCCAGCAGTTACTCGACACGGGGTGAGAGCTACACCTTC
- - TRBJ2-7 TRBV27 CASSLIPGSVAYEQYF TGTGCCAGCAGTTTAATTCCAGGTTCAGTTGCCTACGAGCAGTACTTC
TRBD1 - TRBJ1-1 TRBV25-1 CASSEYYRGDTEAFF TGTGCCAGCAGTGAATATTACAGGGGGGACACTGAAGCTTTCTTT
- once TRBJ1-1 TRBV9 CASSVLNLPSTEAFF TGTGCCAGCAGCGTTTTGAACTTACCCTCCACTGAAGCTTTCTTT
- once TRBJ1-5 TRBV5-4 CASRLAGSNQPQHF TGTGCCAGTCGTTTGGCAGGTAGCAATCAGCCCCAGCATTTT
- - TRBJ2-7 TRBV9 CASSVGHSYEQYF TGTGCCAGCAGCGTAGGTCACTCCTACGAGCAGTACTTC
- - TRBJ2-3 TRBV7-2 CASSPGLSTDTQYF TGTGCCAGCAGCCCCGGACTATCCACAGATACGCAGTATTTT
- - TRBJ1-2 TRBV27 CASSLLKGPRYGYTF TGTGCCAGCAGTTTATTAAAGGGGCCACGCTATGGCTACACCTTC
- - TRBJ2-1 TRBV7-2 CASTVDSTVISEQFF TGTGCCAGCACCGTAGACAGCACCGTAATCTCTGAGCAGTTCTTC